The next 3 T cell receptor beta chains were all read from a single sample in a study of OX40 agonist ivuxolimab in advanced cancers. Produced via immunoSEQ multiplex PCR; TCRdb's table is partial and in-frame only. The sample lists fewer than 35,000 clones, around nine tenths seen once, with more than 20% in the top ten. Material: CD4+ or CD8+ T cells sorted from blood, obtained in a trial of the OX40 agonist ivuxolimab. The source is an adult with an advanced solid tumor such as melanoma, head and neck, liver or kidney cancer.

The V gene is TRBV7-9, the J gene TRBJ2-5, with TRBD1 matching over 7 bases. Per the germline V gene, CDR1 is SEHNR and CDR2 is FQNEAQ (reference sequence). Germline trimming cut 4 bases from V and 3 bases from J; bases unmatched to any gene: 14. The CDR3 covers 17 residues. The CDR3 DNA is TGTGCCAGCAGCTCACAACCGGGACAGCCTGAAAAAGAGACCCAGTACTTC. Protein product: CASSSQPGQPEKETQYF.

The chain couples TRBV27 to TRBJ2-1; 9 positions agree with TRBD2. The CDR3 contains 15 residues. Per the germline V gene, CDR1 is MNHEY and CDR2 is SMNVEV (reference sequence). V lost 5 bases and J lost 0; bases outside the gene matches: 2. The CDR3 DNA sequence: TGTGCCAGCAGTCCTAGCGGGGCCTCCTACAATGAGCAGTTCTTC. Protein: CASSPSGASYNEQFF.

The genes are TRBV10-3 and TRBJ2-7, with 13 bases fitting TRBD2. V lost 4 bases, J lost 5 bases, and 5 bases stayed unmatched. The CDR3 is made up of 15 amino acids. CDR1 and CDR2 from the germline V gene are ENHRY and SYGVKD. The CDR3 loop is CAISGTSGRAHEQYF. The CDR3 bases are TGTGCCATCAGTGGTACTAGCGGGAGGGCCCACGAGCAGTACTTC.